This T cell receptor (beta chain) stems from a study of cytomegalovirus exposure and HLA in healthy donors. Study-level information: The same platform was used for the roughly 110 validation repertoires as for the approximately 730 first-cohort repertoires, as reported in a later analysis.

The donors were in the roughly 110-subject validation cohort, distinct from the roughly 600-subject first cohort. Clones were read by immunoSEQ multiplex PCR, and TCRdb kept only the in-frame ones, dropping some. The table shows fewer than 350,000 clones, with approximately 90% occurring only once. Study observations and caveats: That first-cohort TCR clusters tended to co-occur in the 120 or so validation repertoires was found in a later analysis. Under in vitro conditions, three CMV-associated chains were confirmed as specific for CMV antigens.

The CDR3 runs 15 residues. The germline CDR1 and CDR2 sequences are SGDLS and YYNGEE. Trimming cost V 0 bases and J 2 bases, with 9 bases left between them. The sample holds one count of this clone. Its matching antigen is unknown. Sequenced: PBMCs. This chain links TRBV9 with TRBJ1-5, with D perhaps TRBD1 (6 bases). The origin of this receptor is a woman between 18 and 29 years old in good health and CMV-seronegative. The CDR3 DNA sequence: TGTGCCAGCAGCGTAGCGGGGGGCGGCAATCAGCCCCAGCATTTT. It specifies CASSVAGGGNQPQHF.